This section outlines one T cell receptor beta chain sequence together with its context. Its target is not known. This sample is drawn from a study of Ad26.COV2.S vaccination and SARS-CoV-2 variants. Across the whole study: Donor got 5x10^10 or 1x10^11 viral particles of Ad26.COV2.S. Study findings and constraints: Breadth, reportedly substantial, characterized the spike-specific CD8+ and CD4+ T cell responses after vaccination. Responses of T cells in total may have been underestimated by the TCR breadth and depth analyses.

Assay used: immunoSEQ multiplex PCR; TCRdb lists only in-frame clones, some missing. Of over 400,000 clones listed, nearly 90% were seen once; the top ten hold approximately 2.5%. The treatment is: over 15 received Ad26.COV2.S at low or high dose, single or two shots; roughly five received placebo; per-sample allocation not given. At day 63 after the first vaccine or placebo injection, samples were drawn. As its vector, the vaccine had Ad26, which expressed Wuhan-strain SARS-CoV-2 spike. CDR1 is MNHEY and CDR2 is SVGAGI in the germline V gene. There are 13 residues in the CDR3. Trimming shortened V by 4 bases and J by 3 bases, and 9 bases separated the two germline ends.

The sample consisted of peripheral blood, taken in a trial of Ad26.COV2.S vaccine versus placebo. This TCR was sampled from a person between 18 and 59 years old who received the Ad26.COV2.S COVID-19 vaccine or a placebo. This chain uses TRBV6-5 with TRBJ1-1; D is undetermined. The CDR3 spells CASSLYYDTEAFF. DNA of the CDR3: TGTGCCAGCAGTTTGTACTATGACACTGAAGCTTTCTTT.